These 17 T cell receptor beta chains were sequenced from one sample in a study of cytomegalovirus exposure and HLA in healthy donors. TCRdb keeps only in-frame clones here, not all; method: immunoSEQ multiplex PCR. The sample includes under 400,000 clones, 86% of them seen just once. The sequencing input was PBMCs. All receptors come from a woman between 18 and 29 years old in good health and CMV-seronegative.

The chain combines TRBV28 with TRBJ2-7; TRBD2 matches at 8 bases. V was clipped by 1 base and J by 2 bases; unmatched bases: 4. The length of the CDR3 is 15 residues. The germline V gene encodes CDR1 MDHEN and CDR2 SYDVKM. The CDR3 nucleotides are TGTGCCAGCAGTTTATTGACTAGCGTTACCTACGAGCAGTACTTC. The encoded protein is CASSLLTSVTYEQYF.

This chain uses TRBV5-1 with TRBJ2-2, with TRBD2 matching over 10 bases. Per the germline V gene, CDR1 is SGHRS and CDR2 is YFSETQ. There are 18 residues in the CDR3. The junction had 11 bases not matched to a gene; V was cut back by 4 bases and J by 2 bases. The CDR3 sequence is CASSPELAGRLNTGELFF. The CDR3 DNA reads TGCGCCAGCAGCCCGGAACTAGCGGGAAGACTTAACACCGGGGAGCTGTTTTTT.

V usage is TRBV6-1 and J usage is TRBJ2-7; D remains unclear. Trimming shortened V by 4 bases and J by 4 bases, and 5 bases separated the two germline ends. The length of the CDR3 is 11 residues. The V gene's germline CDR1 is MNHNS and CDR2 SASEGT. The CDR3 nucleotides read TGTGCCAGCAGTGTATTGTACGAGCAGTACTTC. Protein: CASSVLYEQYF.

This clone was seen more than once but under ten times. The chain carries TRBV2 and TRBJ1-2, with D tentatively TRBD1 (5 bases). The CDR3 is made up of 13 amino acids. The germline gives CDR1 SNHLY, CDR2 FYNNEI. Trimming took 11 bases from V and 1 from J, leaving 14 bases between them. The CDR3 reads CAHNPTDNYGYTF. Here the CDR3 DNA reads TGTGCCCATAATCCGACAGATAACTATGGCTACACCTTC. The full variable domain, with the rest looked up from reference TRBV2 and TRBJ1-2, is EPEVTQTPSHQVTQMGQEVILRCVPISNHLYFYWYRQILGQKVEFLVSFYNNEISEKSEIFDDQFSVERPDGSNFTLKIRSTKLEDSAMYFCAHNPTDNYGYTFGSGTRLTVV.

The J gene is TRBJ2-2, the V gene TRBV4-1, with 14 bases identical to TRBD2. Germline assignment: CDR1 MGHRA and CDR2 YSYEKL. The ends lost 5 bases at V and 6 bases at J; junction bases unmatched: 5. The CDR3 has 16 amino acids. The CDR3 sequence is CASSVGLAGVAGELFF. The CDR3 coding sequence is TGCGCCAGCAGCGTGGGACTAGCGGGAGTAGCCGGGGAGCTGTTTTTT.

This chain uses TRBV4-1 with TRBJ2-7; D remains unclear. V lost 1 base, J lost 0 bases, and 7 bases lay in between. Germline loops: CDR1 MGHRA, CDR2 YSYEKL. The CDR3 is made up of 14 amino acids. Here the CDR3 DNA reads TGCGCCAGCAGCCAAGTGGCCAGCTCCTACGAGCAGTACTTC. Translated: CASSQVASSYEQYF.

The chain couples TRBV2 to TRBJ2-3; perhaps TRBD2 as D (6 bases). The V gene lost 6 bases and the J gene lost 3 bases, with 13 bases spanning the gap. Germline V CDR1 and CDR2: SNHLY, FYNNEI. This CDR3 has 14 amino acids. This chain's CDR3 is CASREGLSTDTQYF. For the CDR3, the DNA is TGTGCCAGCAGGGAGGGGCTATCAACAGATACGCAGTATTTT.

The J gene is TRBJ1-2, the V gene TRBV30, with D unresolved. The CDR3 totals 12 residues. Germline CDR1 is GTSNPN and CDR2 is SVGIG (reference sequence). V was trimmed by 2 bases and J by 4 bases, leaving 8 bases between them. CDR3 amino acids: CAWSTTGYGYTF. The DNA for the CDR3 is TGTGCCTGGAGTACTACTGGCTATGGCTACACCTTC. The full variable domain, its missing parts supplied by reference TRBV30 and TRBJ1-2, is SQTIHQWPATLVQPVGSPLSLECTVEGTSNPNLYWYRQAAGRGLQLLFYSVGIGQISSEVPQNLSASRPQDRQFILSSKKLLLSDSGFYLCAWSTTGYGYTFGSGTRLTVV.

In its sample, this clone was seen a few times. This rearrangement joins TRBV30 to TRBJ1-1; tentatively, D is TRBD1 (5 bases). Germline loops: CDR1 GTSNPN, CDR2 SVGIG (reference sequence). The CDR3 loop spans 14 amino acids. Trimming cost V 1 base and J 0 bases, with 9 bases left between them. For the CDR3, the DNA is TGTGCCTGGAGTGACCAGGGTCTGAACACTGAAGCTTTCTTT. It is translated as CAWSDQGLNTEAFF.

The genes are TRBV6-5 and TRBJ2-6; D not resolved. CDR3 length: 13 residues. The V gene lost 8 bases and the J gene lost 0 bases, with 5 bases spanning the gap. Germline V lookup: CDR1 MNHEY, CDR2 SVGAGI. Here the CDR3 reads CASRNSGANVLTF. The DNA of the CDR3 is TGTGCCAGCCGTAACTCTGGGGCCAACGTCCTGACTTTC.

The gene calls are TRBV27 and TRBJ2-7; D may be TRBD1 (6 bases). Germline V CDR1 and CDR2: MNHEY, SMNVEV (reference sequence). The ends were cut back, 6 bases at V and 2 bases at J, with 14 bases in the middle. This CDR3 region has 14 residues. The chain's CDR3 is CASRPRGSPYEQYF. The DNA for the CDR3 is TGTGCCAGCAGGCCTAGGGGGTCCCCCTACGAGCAGTACTTC.

The CDR3, as DNA: TGCGCCAGCAGCTTGGCCGTCTTTAGAGGACAATCCTACGAGCAGTACTTC. Translation gives CASSLAVFRGQSYEQYF. The genes are TRBV5-1 and TRBJ2-7, with D possibly TRBD1 on 5 matching bases. CDR1 and CDR2 (germline): SGHRS, YFSETQ. The CDR3 covers 17 residues. V was clipped by 0 bases and J by 1 base, with 17 bases between them.

This clone occurred a few times. The V gene is TRBV2, the J gene TRBJ1-2; D gene uncertain. Trimming shortened V by 6 bases and J by 1 base, and 6 bases separated the two germline ends. CDR3 length equals 12 residues. CDR1 and CDR2 from the germline V gene are SNHLY and FYNNEI. The CDR3 nucleotides read TGTGCCAGCAGGCGCAATAACTATGGCTACACCTTC. Protein sequence: CASRRNNYGYTF.

V and J are TRBV28 and TRBJ2-3; the D gene is possibly TRBD2 (5 bases). Looked up from germline, CDR1 is MDHEN and CDR2 is SYDVKM. This CDR3 has 13 amino acids. V lost 6 bases and J lost 7, with 14 bases in between. This CDR3 is CASSPYRGNTQYF. CDR3 DNA sequence: TGTGCCAGCAGCCCCTATAGAGGGAATACGCAGTATTTT.

The CDR3 DNA reads as TGTGCCAGCAATTGGGGGGTAGCCTACGAGCAGTACTTC. As protein: CASNWGVAYEQYF. V usage is TRBV6-1 and J usage is TRBJ2-7, with TRBD2 as a possible D gene (6 bases). CDR3 length: 13 amino acids. Germline V lookup: CDR1 MNHNS, CDR2 SASEGT. Trimming took 7 bases from V and 2 from J, leaving 12 bases between them.

The V call is TRBV7-9, the J call TRBJ2-2; 10 bases are a match to TRBD1. The CDR3 sequence is 16 residues long. Germline CDR1 SEHNR, CDR2 FQNEAQ (reference sequence). The junction had 6 bases not matched to a gene; V was cut back by 4 bases and J by 4 bases. CDR3 region: CASSSTDRGTTGELFF. CDR3 sequence (DNA): TGTGCCAGCAGCTCTACGGACAGGGGGACCACCGGGGAGCTGTTTTTT.

This chain links TRBV6-1 with TRBJ1-4, with 9 bases lining up with TRBD1. Germline loops: CDR1 MNHNS, CDR2 SASEGT. This CDR3 spans 14 amino acids. Germline trimming cut 6 bases from V and 10 bases from J; bases unmatched to any gene: 9. The CDR3 reads CASSRGDRERKLFF. The CDR3 DNA reads as TGTGCCAGCAGCCGAGGGGACAGGGAGAGAAAACTGTTTTTT.